The 23 T cell receptor beta chains below come from one sample, sequenced in a study of CD8 T cells in Susac syndrome (dated by TCRdb to the late 2010s). Library preparation employed the immunoSEQ multiplex PCR assay. RNA was extracted using the RNeasy kit, and 0.5 to 1 microgram was reverse transcribed with random hexamers. Starting from the raw public reads, TCRdb applied fastp trimming at Q25, assembled clones with MiXCR and retained in-frame beta chains. Here each entry gathers all rows of one CDR3 protein and keeps the most common genes and DNA. The sample table holds approximately 80,000 distinct CDR3 sequences, of which around 94% were seen once. The top ten clonotypes cover about 0.5% of the sample. The specimen was CD8+ T cells from PBMCs. All receptors come from a human donor with Susac syndrome.

The V gene is TRBV27, the J gene TRBJ2-7, with D possibly matching TRBD1 (6 bases). There are 13 residues in the CDR3. Germline V gives CDR1 MNHEY, CDR2 SMNVEV (reference sequence). V was clipped by 5 bases and J by 7 bases, with 15 bases between them. CDR3 sequence: CASSAGTSFEQYF. DNA of the CDR3: TGTGCCAGCAGTGCCGGGACATCCTTTGAGCAGTACTTC.

V gene TRBV6-6 combines with J gene TRBJ2-3; tentatively, D is TRBD1 (6 bases). The V and J ends lost 5 bases and 2 bases respectively, with 17 bases between them. Germline CDR1 reads MNHNY; CDR2 reads SVGAGI (reference sequence). The CDR3 totals 16 residues. CDR3 sequence (DNA): TGTGCCAGCAGTCAGAGACCGACAGGTACCACAGATACGCAGTATTTT. It specifies CASSQRPTGTTDTQYF.

The rearrangement links TRBV9 to TRBJ2-1; no reliable D call. Per germline, CDR1 SGDLS and CDR2 YYNGEE. The length of the CDR3 is 18 residues. Trimming cost V 2 bases and J 0 bases, with 18 bases left between them. The CDR3 region is CASSVPKAGDFSYNEQFF. The CDR3 nucleotides are TGTGCCAGCAGCGTTCCCAAAGCCGGAGACTTCTCCTACAATGAGCAGTTCTTC.

V is TRBV27 and J is TRBJ2-7, with D unresolved. The CDR3 has 13 amino acids. The germline V gene has CDR1 MNHEY and CDR2 SMNVEV (reference sequence). V gave up 7 bases and J gave up 7 bases, with 17 bases separating them. CDR3 region: CASTSRPGVEQYF. The CDR3 bases are TGTGCCAGCACTTCCCGCCCTGGGGTGGAGCAGTACTTC.

The chain joins TRBV7-3 to TRBJ2-1, with 8 bases fitting TRBD2. The germline V gene has CDR1 SGHTA and CDR2 FQGTGA. V gave up 4 bases and J gave up 5 bases; unmatched junction bases: 13. The CDR3 length is 17 residues. The CDR3 sequence: CASSYEISGAVHNEQFF. The CDR3, as DNA: TGTGCCAGCAGCTACGAGATTAGCGGGGCAGTCCACAATGAGCAGTTCTTC.

This clonotype has only one observation. The J gene is TRBJ2-5, the V gene TRBV5-1; D is ambiguous. Trimming stripped 1 base from V and 3 bases from J, with 10 bases between. There are 14 residues in the CDR3. Germline V gene data show CDR1 as SGHRS and CDR2 as YFSETQ. The CDR3, as DNA: TGCGCCAGCAGCTTGCCTGGGAACGAAGAGACCCAGTACTTC. The encoded protein is CASSLPGNEETQYF.

This chain connects TRBV9 to TRBJ1-2; 7 nucleotides line up with TRBD1. The ends lost 5 bases at V and 12 bases at J; junction bases unmatched: 10. CDR3 length equals 12 residues. CDR1 and CDR2 from the germline V gene are SGDLS and YYNGEE. CDR3 in DNA: TGTGCCAGCAGTGACCCCACAGGGGAGGACACCTTC. Amino acid sequence: CASSDPTGEDTF.

The chain couples TRBV7-9 to TRBJ2-1; D gene ambiguous. CDR1 and CDR2 from the germline V gene are SEHNR and FQNEAQ (reference sequence). Trimming pared 5 bases from V and 10 bases from J, leaving 12 bases between. The CDR3 is made up of 12 amino acids. The CDR3 here is CASSRSPAEQFF. CDR3 coding DNA: TGTGCCAGCAGCAGAAGTCCTGCCGAGCAGTTCTTC.

The chain uses TRBV9 and TRBJ2-2; 9 nucleotides agree with TRBD1. CDR3 length: 17 amino acids. The germline gives CDR1 SGDLS, CDR2 YYNGEE. With 0 bases clipped from V and 0 bases from J, the junction kept 3 bases outside the gene matches. This CDR3 is CASSVERQGANTGELFF. For the CDR3, the DNA is TGTGCCAGCAGCGTAGAAAGACAGGGGGCGAACACCGGGGAGCTGTTTTTT.

This chain links TRBV28 with TRBJ2-2, with D unclear. Deletions cut 1 base from V and 5 bases from J, with 5 bases between. This CDR3 region has 13 residues. Germline loops: CDR1 MDHEN, CDR2 SYDVKM. The chain's CDR3 is CASSLLSTGELFF. In DNA, the CDR3 is TGTGCCAGCAGTTTATTATCGACCGGGGAGCTGTTTTTT. Filled out from reference TRBV28 and TRBJ2-2, the complete variable domain reads DVKVTQSSRYLVKRTGEKVFLECVQDMDHENMFWYRQDPGLGLRLIYFSYDVKMKEKGDIPEGYSVSREKKERFSLILESASTNQTSMYLCASSLLSTGELFFGEGSRLTVL.

The chain has TRBV4-1 and TRBJ1-2, with D possibly matching TRBD1 (5 bases). Germline CDR1 is MGHRA and CDR2 is YSYEKL. This CDR3 is 14 amino acids long. V lost 4 bases and J lost 4, with 13 bases in between. The CDR3 loop reads CASSPRDGPYGYTF. The CDR3 DNA is TGCGCCAGCAGCCCCCGGGACGGACCCTATGGCTACACCTTC.

This clonotype came up once. The genes are TRBV4-3 and TRBJ2-7, with D hard to call. Germline V gives CDR1 LGHNA, CDR2 YSLEER. The V end was cut by 1 base, the J end by 2 bases, with 9 bases between. CDR3 length: 14 residues. The CDR3 region is CASSQGVYPYEQYF. In DNA form, the CDR3 reads TGCGCCAGCAGCCAAGGAGTGTATCCCTACGAGCAGTACTTC.

This chain joins TRBV4-1 and TRBJ2-7, with D possibly being TRBD2 (6 bases). The CDR3 consists of 14 residues. From germline, CDR1 is MGHRA and CDR2 YSYEKL. V was clipped by 2 bases and J by 3 bases, with 11 bases between them. The CDR3 region has the DNA TGCGCCAGCAGCCAATTAACGGGAGACTACGAGCAGTACTTC. This gives the protein CASSQLTGDYEQYF.

This clonotype appeared a single time. The rearrangement links TRBV6-6 to TRBJ1-6; no firm D call. Germline V gene data show CDR1 as MNHNY and CDR2 as SVGAGI (reference sequence). This CDR3 comprises 15 residues. Deletions cut 2 bases from V and 0 bases from J, with 5 bases between. The DNA of the CDR3 is TGTGCCAGCAGTTACGGGAGCTCCTATAATTCACCCCTCCACTTT. Its translation: CASSYGSSYNSPLHF.

For the CDR3, the DNA is TGTGCCAGCAGCCCGGGGACTCTTGCGGTGGCCGAGCAGTACTTC. Its translation: CASSPGTLAVAEQYF. The rearrangement links TRBV5-4 to TRBJ2-7, with D possibly matching TRBD2 (6 bases). The CDR3 consists of 15 residues. The ends were cut back, 4 bases at V and 6 bases at J, with 20 bases in the middle. The germline V gene encodes CDR1 SGHNT and CDR2 YYREEE (reference sequence).

The gene calls are TRBV2 and TRBJ2-5; the D is unclear. This CDR3 has 12 amino acids. V lost 9 bases to trimming and J lost 1 base, with 9 bases between them. CDR1 is SNHLY and CDR2 is FYNNEI in the germline V gene. The CDR3 reads CAREPTQETQYF. CDR3 bases: TGTGCCAGAGAACCTACCCAAGAGACCCAGTACTTC.

CDR3 residues: CASRRQGYYGYTF. The DNA of the CDR3 is TGTGCCAGCAGAAGACAGGGGTACTATGGCTACACCTTC. The V call is TRBV25-1, the J call TRBJ1-2; 8 bases are a match to TRBD1. The J segment lost 3 bases and the V segment lost 6 bases, leaving 3 bases of the junction unmatched. The CDR3 consists of 13 residues. Per the germline V gene, CDR1 is MGHDK and CDR2 is SYGVNS.

The V call is TRBV7-2, the J call TRBJ1-1, with TRBD1 matching 8 bases. This CDR3 has 14 amino acids. The germline V gene has CDR1 SGHTA and CDR2 FQGNSA. Losses at the gene ends were 4 bases for V and 5 bases for J; bases not matched to a gene: 6. The CDR3 DNA reads as TGTGCCAGCAGCTGGCAGGGGGCTGGGACTGAAGCTTTCTTT. Translation gives CASSWQGAGTEAFF. Full variable domain (outside the CDR3, taken from reference TRBV7-2 and TRBJ1-1): GAGVSQSPSNKVTEKGKDVELRCDPISGHTALYWYRQSLGQGLEFLIYFQGNSAPDKSGLPSDRFSAERTGGSVSTLTIQRTQQEDSAVYLCASSWQGAGTEAFFGQGTRLTVV.

V is TRBV27 and J is TRBJ2-5, with 7 positions matching TRBD2. The J segment lost 2 bases and the V segment lost 8 bases, leaving 8 bases of the junction unmatched. CDR1 and CDR2 (germline): MNHEY, SMNVEV (reference sequence). CDR3 length: 14 amino acids. As DNA, the CDR3 is TGTGCCAGCCATAGGGGCGGGAGTCAAGAGACCCAGTACTTC. This gives the protein CASHRGGSQETQYF.

The chain employs TRBV11-2 and TRBJ2-1, with D perhaps TRBD1 (5 bases). The ends were cut back, 6 bases at V and 6 bases at J, with 9 bases in the middle. The germline V gene encodes CDR1 SGHAT and CDR2 FQNNGV. The CDR3 is 12 amino acids. For the CDR3, the DNA is TGTGCCAGCAGGCAGGGCTCCAATGAGCAGTTCTTC. As protein: CASRQGSNEQFF.

The chain employs TRBV3-1 and TRBJ2-1, with no clear D. The CDR3 sequence is 14 residues long. The V and J ends lost 0 bases and 7 bases respectively, with 10 bases between them. The germline V gene encodes CDR1 LGHDT and CDR2 YNNKEL (reference sequence). The CDR3, as DNA: TGTGCCAGCAGCCAAGATTCAAGACTTAATGAGCAGTTCTTC. This gives the protein CASSQDSRLNEQFF.

The gene calls are TRBV2 and TRBJ2-3; D is uncertain. This CDR3 has 16 residues. Germline V CDR1 and CDR2: SNHLY, FYNNEI. Trimming left V 0 bases short and J 4 bases short, with 14 bases between. CDR3 DNA sequence: TGTGCCAGCAGTGAAGCGCTACGGTCCTTTTCAGATACGCAGTATTTT. Translation gives CASSEALRSFSDTQYF.

The chain joins TRBV5-1 to TRBJ2-7; tentatively, D is TRBD2 (5 bases). CDR3 length: 12 residues. Germline V gives CDR1 SGHRS, CDR2 YFSETQ. The V end lost 8 bases, the J end lost 0 bases, and 9 bases lay between the germline ends. The CDR3 DNA is TGCGCCAGTACCGGGGACTCCTACGAGCAGTACTTC. This sequence encodes CASTGDSYEQYF.